What follows are 28 T cell receptor beta chains derived from one specimen sequenced in a study of cytomegalovirus exposure and HLA in healthy donors. It was with 60 Vbeta and 13 Jbeta primers that the PCR ran. Profiling relied on immunoSEQ multiplex PCR, and the TCRdb table lists in-frame clones only, not all of them. Among 200,000 to 250,000 clones, 70% to 90% were seen once, and the ten largest hold about 3%. The material sequenced was PBMCs. The source of these receptors is a man aged 25-40 years in good health and CMV-seronegative.

The rearrangement uses TRBV5-4 and TRBJ2-1, with TRBD2 matching over 12 bases. Germline V CDR1 and CDR2: SGHNT, YYREEE (reference sequence). The CDR3 consists of 16 residues. Germline trimming cut 4 bases from V and 4 bases from J; bases unmatched to any gene: 6. In DNA, the CDR3 is TGTGCCAGCAGCACTAGCGGGGGGCCTTTATACAATGAGCAGTTCTTC. Translation gives CASSTSGGPLYNEQFF.

This chain uses TRBV7-9 with TRBJ2-3; D is perhaps TRBD2 (5 bases). Germline V lookup: CDR1 SEHNR, CDR2 FQNEAQ (reference sequence). The CDR3 extends over 16 amino acids. Trimming removed 4 bases from V and 2 bases from J, with 16 bases in between. CDR3 protein: CASSSGWLAPTDTQYF. The CDR3 region has the DNA TGTGCCAGCAGCTCCGGGTGGTTAGCGCCCACAGATACGCAGTATTTT.

CDR3: CASSLSGLAGAFYEQYF. CDR3 nucleotide sequence: TGTGCCAGCAGCCTATCGGGACTAGCGGGGGCTTTCTACGAGCAGTACTTC. The chain employs TRBV7-2 and TRBJ2-7; 14 bases agree with TRBD2. This CDR3 contains 17 residues. V was clipped by 5 bases and J by 3 bases; unmatched bases: 9. Germline CDR1 is SGHTA and CDR2 is FQGNSA.

The V and J genes are TRBV5-6 and TRBJ2-2, with D hard to call. Looked up from germline, CDR1 is SGHDT and CDR2 is YYEEEE. This CDR3 comprises 14 residues. V dropped 3 bases and J dropped 0 bases, with 6 bases sitting between them. This CDR3 is CASSSQTNTGELFF. CDR3 bases: TGTGCCAGCAGCTCACAGACGAACACCGGGGAGCTGTTTTTT.

The CDR3 DNA is TGTGCCAGCAGTTACTTTCGGACAGGGGCCGGCAATGAGCAGTTCTTC. Protein: CASSYFRTGAGNEQFF. The chain links TRBV6-5 to TRBJ2-1, with TRBD1 identical over 9 bases. Losses at the gene ends were 1 base for V and 6 bases for J; bases not matched to a gene: 7. Germline V gene data show CDR1 as MNHEY and CDR2 as SVGAGI. There are 16 residues in the CDR3.

The chain joins TRBV19 to TRBJ2-7; D is unclear. CDR1 LNHDA and CDR2 SQIVND come from the germline V gene (reference sequence). V lost 3 bases and J lost 4, with 10 bases in between. CDR3 length: 13 residues. The CDR3 bases are TGTGCCAGTAGTATTACAGCCTCGTACGAGCAGTACTTC. Translating it yields CASSITASYEQYF.

This rearrangement joins TRBV7-2 to TRBJ2-3; 9 nucleotides agree with TRBD2. CDR3 length: 15 amino acids. CDR1 and CDR2 (germline): SGHTA, FQGNSA. Trimming cost V 5 bases and J 3 bases; bases outside gene matches: 6. The CDR3 nucleotides read TGTGCCAGCAGCGCGGGGGGGCCGGGAACAGATACGCAGTATTTT. It is translated as CASSAGGPGTDTQYF.

The J gene is TRBJ2-2, the V gene TRBV6-5, with 8 bases that match TRBD1. This CDR3 is built from 16 residues. Trimming at V came to 4 bases and at J to 6 bases, leaving 10 bases not matched to a gene. Germline values: CDR1 MNHEY, CDR2 SVGAGI. The CDR3 bases are TGTGCCAGCAGTTTAGACAGGGGTTACAGTTCCGGGGAGCTGTTTTTT. The encoded protein is CASSLDRGYSSGELFF.

The chain uses TRBV27 and TRBJ2-1; a possible D gene is TRBD1 (6 bases). Trimming removed 7 bases from V and 7 bases from J, with 14 bases in between. The germline CDR1 and CDR2 sequences are MNHEY and SMNVEV (reference sequence). The CDR3 contains 13 residues. The CDR3 here is CASKGFQGNEQFF. CDR3 DNA: TGTGCCAGCAAAGGTTTCCAGGGGAATGAGCAGTTCTTC.

The rearrangement uses TRBV28 and TRBJ2-7; a possible D gene is TRBD1 (6 bases). This CDR3 has 13 residues. Trimming shortened V by 6 bases and J by 8 bases, and 17 bases separated the two germline ends. The germline V gene has CDR1 MDHEN and CDR2 SYDVKM. In nucleotides, the CDR3 is TGTGCCAGCAGCTTGACTCTTGGACAGCAGCAGTACTTC. This gives the protein CASSLTLGQQQYF.

This clone was detected only a few times. The rearrangement links TRBV15 to TRBJ2-2; 7 bases map to TRBD1. The CDR3 spans 18 residues. CDR1 LNHNV and CDR2 YYDKDF come from the germline V gene (reference sequence). Losses at the gene ends were 4 bases for V and 0 bases for J; bases not matched to a gene: 11. CDR3 region: CATSTLKVTGANTGELFF. DNA for the CDR3: TGTGCCACCAGCACCCTGAAGGTAACAGGGGCGAACACCGGGGAGCTGTTTTTT.

Only a few counts were recorded for this clone. The chain employs TRBV5-1 and TRBJ1-1, with no clear D. V lost 0 bases to trimming and J lost 3 bases, with 12 bases between them. CDR1 and CDR2 (germline): SGHRS, YFSETQ. The CDR3 covers 15 residues. In DNA, the CDR3 is TGCGCCAGCAGCTTGGGTGCTGTCAGCGACACTGAAGCTTTCTTT. Its protein is CASSLGAVSDTEAFF.

The chain combines TRBV2 with TRBJ1-5; TRBD1 matches 9 bases. The V segment lost 9 bases and the J segment 4 bases; nucleotides outside the gene matches: 13. In germline, CDR1 is SNHLY, CDR2 FYNNEI. The CDR3 covers 16 residues. CDR3 in amino acids: CASVGQPGQGNQPQHF. As DNA, the CDR3 is TGTGCCAGTGTGGGGCAGCCGGGACAGGGAAATCAGCCCCAGCATTTT.

This sequence joins TRBV6-5 and TRBJ2-3; possible D gene TRBD2, 6 bases. This CDR3 spans 15 amino acids. Germline CDR1 is MNHEY and CDR2 is SVGAGI. Between the trimmed V and J ends, which lost 4 bases and 2 bases, there was a span of 13 bases. The chain's CDR3 is CASSLLGGVTDTQYF. The CDR3 bases are TGTGCCAGCAGTTTACTCGGAGGGGTCACAGATACGCAGTATTTT.

Of note for this clone: The junction and the germline gene differ at one end; a read error may be behind it. V usage is TRBV28 and J usage is TRBJ2-6; 8 bases agree with TRBD1. Germline CDR1 and CDR2: MDHEN and SYDVKM. CDR3 length equals 15 residues. CDR3 bases: TGTGCCAGCAGTACTTCCGGGCAGGGGGCCAGCGTCCTGACTTTC. This gives the protein CASSTSGQGASVLTF.

This chain links TRBV5-1 with TRBJ2-5, with 9 bases fitting TRBD2. Germline lookup yields CDR1 SGHRS and CDR2 YFSETQ. V was pared by 4 bases and J by 5 bases, with 9 bases of the junction left unmatched. The CDR3 spans 15 residues. CDR3 DNA: TGCGCCAGCAGCAAAAACGTTGCGGGGGGGGAGACCCAGTACTTC. Its translation is CASSKNVAGGETQYF.

This chain links TRBV13 with TRBJ2-1; 13 nucleotides match TRBD2. The CDR3 is made up of 19 amino acids. V lost 5 bases and J lost 7; bases outside the gene matches: 17. Germline V gene lookup returns CDR1 PRHDT and CDR2 FYEKMQ (reference sequence). In DNA form, the CDR3 reads TGTGCCAGCAGCGTATGGAATACTAGCGGGGGGGCCGGTGTGAATGAGCAGTTCTTC. Amino acid sequence: CASSVWNTSGGAGVNEQFF.

The rearrangement uses TRBV6-1 and TRBJ2-5; the match to TRBD1 covers 9 bases. The DNA end lines up better with TRBJ2-7; the J call may be wrong. This CDR3 comprises 15 residues. Germline V CDR1 and CDR2: MNHNS, SASEGT. The CDR3 DNA reads as TGTGCCAGCAGGGGCGGACAGGGGCCTTCTTACGAGCAGTACTTC. The encoded protein is CASRGGQGPSYEQYF.

The rearrangement joins TRBV5-6 to TRBJ2-2, with D perhaps TRBD1 (5 bases). The germline gives CDR1 SGHDT, CDR2 YYEEEE. The V end was cut by 5 bases, the J end by 3 bases, with 8 bases between. CDR3 length: 13 residues. The DNA for the CDR3 is TGTGCCAGCAGGCAACAGGACACCGGGGAGCTGTTTTTT. The encoded protein is CASRQQDTGELFF.

The V and J genes are TRBV19 and TRBJ1-1, with 11 bases that match TRBD1. CDR3 length: 16 residues. V trimming: 1 base; J trimming: 5 bases; junction bases outside the gene matches: 6. Germline loops: CDR1 LNHDA, CDR2 SQIVND (reference sequence). The chain's CDR3 is CASSIVWTGGRTEAFF. As DNA, the CDR3 is TGTGCCAGTAGTATAGTTTGGACAGGGGGCCGGACTGAAGCTTTCTTT.

This chain uses TRBV5-1 with TRBJ1-6; 7 positions agree with TRBD1. The junction had 2 bases not matched to a gene; V was cut back by 3 bases and J by 2 bases. The CDR3 is 15 residues long. Germline V gene data show CDR1 as SGHRS and CDR2 as YFSETQ. The CDR3 protein is CASSWDRPYNSPLHF. The CDR3 DNA reads as TGCGCCAGCAGCTGGGACAGACCCTATAATTCACCCCTCCACTTT.

This chain connects TRBV7-6 to TRBJ2-3, with 11 bases identical to TRBD2. With V trimmed by 4 bases and J by 4 bases, 13 bases remained unmatched. The CDR3 has 18 amino acids. Germline lookup yields CDR1 SGHVS and CDR2 FNYEAQ. This CDR3 reads CASSSGVSGGAVADTQYF. CDR3 DNA: TGTGCCAGCAGCTCGGGGGTTAGCGGGGGGGCCGTGGCAGATACGCAGTATTTT.

This chain joins TRBV4-3 and TRBJ1-6; D remains unclear. Germline CDR1 LGHNA, CDR2 YSLEER. CDR3 length: 15 residues. Deletions cut 0 bases from V and 6 bases from J, with 9 bases between. CDR3 loop: CASSQDVGSNSPLHF. The DNA of the CDR3 is TGCGCCAGCAGCCAAGACGTGGGCAGTAATTCACCCCTCCACTTT.

This sequence joins TRBV5-1 and TRBJ2-5, with TRBD2 identical over 7 bases. The ends lost 5 bases at V and 3 bases at J; junction bases unmatched: 13. Per the germline V gene, CDR1 is SGHRS and CDR2 is YFSETQ. The CDR3 covers 16 residues. Written as DNA, the CDR3 is TGCGCCAGCAGTGGAGTCTTCAGGAGCGGGGAAGAGACCCAGTACTTC. This sequence encodes CASSGVFRSGEETQYF.

This clone has a handful of counts. This chain joins TRBV5-6 and TRBJ1-1; possibly TRBD1 for D (6 bases). V was pared by 0 bases and J by 11 bases, with 14 bases between. This CDR3 region has 13 residues. Germline CDR1 is SGHDT and CDR2 is YYEEEE. CDR3 in DNA: TGTGCCAGCAGCTTGGCCGGTCTGGGGGCGGCTTTCTTT. It codes for CASSLAGLGAAFF.

This rearrangement joins TRBV19 to TRBJ2-5, with 13 positions matching TRBD2. The junction had 10 bases not matched to a gene; V was cut back by 0 bases and J by 0 bases. Germline V gene sequence: CDR1 LNHDA, CDR2 SQIVND (reference sequence). CDR3 length: 20 residues. The CDR3, as DNA: TGTGCCAGTAGTATAGAGGTGACTAGCGGGGGGCCTGGGTACCAAGAGACCCAGTACTTC. Translated: CASSIEVTSGGPGYQETQYF.

J is TRBJ2-7 and V is TRBV19, with TRBD1 matching 9 bases. The CDR3 has 14 amino acids. The V gene end was trimmed by 11 bases and the J gene end by 7 bases; junction bases not matched to a gene: 15. Germline CDR1 is LNHDA and CDR2 is SQIVND (reference sequence). CDR3 sequence: CAGTRDRVEREQYF. The DNA for the CDR3 is TGTGCCGGCACAAGGGACAGGGTGGAGAGGGAGCAGTACTTC.

The chain carries TRBV21-1 and TRBJ2-5; no DNA check was done on the table's D call, TRBD2. TRBV21-1 is a known pseudogene. This CDR3 is built from 16 residues. The CDR3 reads CASSPCTSGGWETQYF. In DNA form, the CDR3 reads TGTGCCAGCAGCCCATGTACTAGCGGGGGTTGGGAGACCCAGTACTTC.